This T cell receptor (beta chain) came from a study of T-cell memory formation after mild COVID-19. Across the whole study: The study found TCR clusters largely donor specific.

V shed 7 bases and J shed 7 bases, with 13 bases lying between them. Germline V gene lookup returns CDR1 MNHNS and CDR2 SASEGT. The CDR3 runs 12 residues. A 5'RACE reaction primed in the constant segment made cDNA libraries of TCR alpha and TCR beta, and these carried sample barcodes and UMIs. TCRdb used MiXCR to reprocess the 5' RACE reads, holding one entry per CDR3 protein. The sample carries a few hundred thousand distinct CDR3 sequences, roughly 9.4% recorded once. This receptor was obtained from a man aged 18-30 years who had mild COVID-19 (a few samples of this study predate the infection). Cell type and time point are not known. V gene TRBV6-1 combines with J gene TRBJ1-2, with D perhaps TRBD1 (5 bases). Sequenced input: PBMCs or a T cell subset sorted from them (not recorded which). The CDR3 nucleotides read TGTGCCAGCACTCCTGGGACGTTTGGCTACACCTTC. Translated, it gives CASTPGTFGYTF.